Below, 27 T cell receptor beta chains from the same sample are listed, as sequenced in a study of cytomegalovirus exposure and HLA in healthy donors. PCR was performed using 60 Vbeta and 13 Jbeta primers. Method: immunoSEQ multiplex PCR; TCRdb's copy keeps in-frame clones and lacks some. This sample yields approximately 140,000 clones, of which about 83% are seen a single time; about 13% belongs to the top ten. The sample was PBMCs. These receptors all stem from a middle-aged man in good health and CMV-seropositive.

The CDR3 DNA reads as TGTGCCAGCAGGACCGACAGGTACACTGAAGCTTTCTTT. Translated: CASRTDRYTEAFF. The chain has TRBV7-2 and TRBJ1-1; maybe TRBD1 (6 bases). Germline-derived CDR1 and CDR2 are SGHTA and FQGNSA. The CDR3 covers 13 residues. The V end was cut by 6 bases, the J end by 3 bases, with 11 bases between. Drawing the rest from reference TRBV7-2 and TRBJ1-1, the complete variable domain is GAGVSQSPSNKVTEKGKDVELRCDPISGHTALYWYRQSLGQGLEFLIYFQGNSAPDKSGLPSDRFSAERTGGSVSTLTIQRTQQEDSAVYLCASRTDRYTEAFFGQGTRLTVV.

This sequence joins TRBV7-9 and TRBJ1-2; D is perhaps TRBD1 (5 bases). V shed 8 bases and J shed 0 bases, with 16 bases lying between them. This CDR3 is built from 15 residues. Per the germline V gene, CDR1 is SEHNR and CDR2 is FQNEAQ (reference sequence). The CDR3 spells CASSVPAGPNYGYTF. CDR3 in DNA: TGTGCCAGCTCGGTCCCGGCAGGGCCTAACTATGGCTACACCTTC.

This clone was seen only a few times. The chain uses TRBV12-5 and TRBJ2-5, with a possible D match to TRBD2 (5 bases). With 4 bases removed from V and 2 bases from J, the gap between germline ends came to 17 bases. Looked up from germline, CDR1 is LGHNT and CDR2 is FRNRAP. The CDR3 covers 16 residues. CDR3: CASGWGRVAKQETQYF. For the CDR3, the DNA is TGTGCTAGTGGTTGGGGTAGGGTAGCGAAACAAGAGACCCAGTACTTC.

The chain recombines TRBV6-1 with TRBJ2-3; D unclear. Trimming shortened V by 8 bases and J by 2 bases, and 8 bases separated the two germline ends. The germline CDR1 and CDR2 sequences are MNHNS and SASEGT. The CDR3 contains 12 residues. CDR3 loop: CASLIHTDTQYF. DNA for the CDR3: TGTGCCAGCCTGATACACACAGATACGCAGTATTTT.

This rearrangement joins TRBV12-2 to TRBJ2-1; the table calls TRBD2, which could not be checked here. TRBV12-2 is described as a pseudogene. This CDR3 has 14 amino acids. The CDR3 here is CASRLRRGTNEQFF. Written as DNA, the CDR3 is TGTGCAAGTCGCCTCCGGCGCGGCACCAATGAGCAGTTCTTC.

By share of the sample, this clone is medium-sized. V is TRBV5-6 and J is TRBJ1-2, with D maybe TRBD1 (6 bases). V was clipped by 7 bases and J by 4 bases, with 14 bases between them. Germline-derived CDR1 and CDR2 are SGHDT and YYEEEE. CDR3 length: 13 residues. The CDR3 spells CASAGGQLYGYTF. The CDR3 DNA follows: TGTGCCAGCGCGGGGGGCCAGCTCTATGGCTACACCTTC.

The V gene is TRBV7-6, the J gene TRBJ2-7; 9 bases fit TRBD2. This CDR3 spans 17 amino acids. Germline trimming cut 2 bases from V and 1 base from J; bases unmatched to any gene: 9. Germline lookup yields CDR1 SGHVS and CDR2 FNYEAQ. CDR3 residues: CASSLMGAGGGSYEQYF. The CDR3 coding sequence is TGTGCCAGCAGCTTAATGGGAGCGGGAGGCGGGTCCTACGAGCAGTACTTC.

The chain joins TRBV10-3 to TRBJ2-7, with 10 bases identical to TRBD2. The CDR3 loop spans 13 amino acids. CDR1 is ENHRY, CDR2 SYGVKD, per germline. V lost 5 bases, J lost 4 bases, and 2 bases stayed unmatched. CDR3 region: CAISTGLAYEQYF. DNA for the CDR3: TGTGCCATCAGTACGGGACTAGCGTACGAGCAGTACTTC.

This clone has just a few counts. CDR3 sequence: CASSILVQSGELFF. As DNA, the CDR3 is TGTGCCAGTAGTATACTTGTCCAGTCGGGGGAGCTGTTTTTT. V is TRBV19 and J is TRBJ2-2; no clear D gene. V dropped 2 bases and J dropped 8 bases, with 12 bases sitting between them. Per the germline V gene, CDR1 is LNHDA and CDR2 is SQIVND (reference sequence). The CDR3 has 14 amino acids.

This clone has only a few counts. The chain joins TRBV5-4 to TRBJ2-1, with 12 bases aligning to TRBD2. Germline lookup yields CDR1 SGHNT and CDR2 YYREEE (reference sequence). V lost 4 bases, J lost 8 bases, and 7 bases stayed unmatched. The CDR3 is 15 residues long. The CDR3 is CASSKTSGSFYEQFF. The CDR3, as DNA: TGTGCCAGCAGCAAGACTAGCGGGAGTTTCTATGAGCAGTTCTTC. Full variable domain (missing parts from reference TRBV5-4 and TRBJ2-1): ETGVTQSPTHLIKTRGQQVTLRCSSQSGHNTVSWYQQALGQGPQFIFQYYREEENGRGNFPPRFSGLQFPNYSSELNVNALELDDSALYLCASSKTSGSFYEQFFGPGTRLTVL.

This clone was detected a few times. The rearrangement links TRBV10-3 to TRBJ2-3; 7 bases map to TRBD1. Germline V gene sequence: CDR1 ENHRY, CDR2 SYGVKD. V was clipped by 2 bases and J by 5 bases; unmatched bases: 4. The CDR3 spans 14 residues. The CDR3 coding sequence is TGTGCCATCAGTGAGGGAGGACAGGTAGATACGCAGTATTTT. As protein: CAISEGGQVDTQYF.

The chain is built from TRBV19 and TRBJ1-6; TRBD1 aligns across 10 bases. The CDR3 loop spans 14 amino acids. Trimming took 9 bases from V and 9 from J; bases not matched to a gene: 8. Germline CDR1 LNHDA, CDR2 SQIVND (reference sequence). DNA for the CDR3: TGTGCCAGCGCGACAGGGGGCTTTAGTTCACCCCTCCACTTT. This translates into CASATGGFSSPLHF. Full variable domain (rest looked up from reference TRBV19 and TRBJ1-6): DGGITQSPKYLFRKEGQNVTLSCEQNLNHDAMYWYRQDPGQGLRLIYYSQIVNDFQKGDIAEGYSVSREKKESFPLTVTSAQKNPTAFYLCASATGGFSSPLHFGNGTRLTVT.

This chain connects TRBV6-6 to TRBJ1-2, with TRBD1 as a possible D gene (6 bases). The germline V and J ends were trimmed by 2 bases and 6 bases, with 13 bases remaining between them. CDR3 size: 14 residues. CDR1 MNHNY and CDR2 SVGAGI come from the germline V gene (reference sequence). CDR3 nucleotide sequence: TGTGCCAGCAGTTACAAGGGGGATCGTGATGGCTACACCTTC. Amino acids: CASSYKGDRDGYTF.

V usage is TRBV29-1 and J usage is TRBJ2-7, with 14 bases lining up with TRBD2. Germline loops: CDR1 SQVTM, CDR2 ANQGSEA. There are 15 residues in the CDR3. With V trimmed by 6 bases and J by 3 bases, 7 bases remained unmatched. CDR3 DNA sequence: TGCAGCGTCCAAGGGACTAGCGGGAGCAGCTACGAGCAGTACTTC. It codes for CSVQGTSGSSYEQYF.

The V gene is TRBV15, the J gene TRBJ1-1; unclear D gene. Germline values: CDR1 LNHNV, CDR2 YYDKDF (reference sequence). With 0 bases removed from V and 0 bases from J, the gap between germline ends came to 5 bases. The CDR3 spans 14 residues. The CDR3 DNA reads as TGTGCCACCAGCAGAGAGACTATGAACACTGAAGCTTTCTTT. This codes for CATSRETMNTEAFF.

This clone was counted a few times. The V gene is TRBV5-1, the J gene TRBJ1-5; TRBD1 is a possible D gene (6 bases). CDR3 length: 15 residues. CDR1 and CDR2 from the germline V gene are SGHRS and YFSETQ. Trimming cost V 0 bases and J 3 bases, with 10 bases left between them. Here the CDR3 DNA reads TGCGCCAGCAGCTTGGCCGGACAGCCCAATCAGCCCCAGCATTTT. Translating it yields CASSLAGQPNQPQHF. Full variable domain (missing parts from reference TRBV5-1 and TRBJ1-5): KAGVTQTPRYLIKTRGQQVTLSCSPISGHRSVSWYQQTPGQGLQFLFEYFSETQRNKGNFPGRFSGRQFSNSRSEMNVSTLELGDSALYLCASSLAGQPNQPQHFGDGTRLSIL.

V is TRBV7-9 and J is TRBJ2-7, with D maybe TRBD1 (5 bases). This CDR3 comprises 17 residues. V gave up 5 bases and J gave up 4 bases, with 24 bases separating them. Germline CDR1 and CDR2: SEHNR and FQNEAQ (reference sequence). The CDR3 reads CASSPPLLQAGLYEQYF. The CDR3 DNA sequence: TGTGCCAGCAGCCCCCCTCTATTACAGGCCGGGTTGTACGAGCAGTACTTC.

The chain links TRBV14 to TRBJ2-2; tentative D call: TRBD2 (5 bases). Per germline, CDR1 SGHDN and CDR2 FVKESK. Trimming took off 4 bases at V and 5 bases at J, with 14 bases between the two ends. CDR3 length: 15 residues. CDR3 amino acids: CASSPTLEWTGELFF. The CDR3 nucleotides read TGTGCCAGCAGCCCGACACTAGAGTGGACCGGGGAGCTGTTTTTT.

This clone was detected only a few times. The rearrangement joins TRBV9 to TRBJ1-4; 8 bases fit TRBD1. Germline values: CDR1 SGDLS, CDR2 YYNGEE. CDR3 length: 15 residues. J lost 10 bases, V lost 1 base, and 9 bases had no gene match. The CDR3 spells CASSVQGAEGGKLFF. DNA for the CDR3: TGTGCCAGCAGCGTACAGGGGGCGGAGGGTGGAAAACTGTTTTTT.

CDR3 amino acids: CASSIDSVDQPQHF. In DNA form, the CDR3 reads TGTGCCAGCAGTATAGACAGCGTGGATCAGCCCCAGCATTTT. V and J are TRBV2 and TRBJ1-5, with D maybe TRBD1 (5 bases). Germline V gene sequence: CDR1 SNHLY, CDR2 FYNNEI. The CDR3 loop spans 14 amino acids. The V and J ends lost 5 bases and 5 bases respectively, with 13 bases between them.

The chain uses TRBV5-4 and TRBJ2-2, with TRBD2 identical over 8 bases. This CDR3 contains 15 residues. The germline gives CDR1 SGHNT, CDR2 YYREEE (reference sequence). V trimming: 2 bases; J trimming: 6 bases; junction bases outside the gene matches: 6. Here the CDR3 DNA reads TGTGCCAGCAGCTTTCCCGGGACTAGGCCCGGGGAGCTGTTTTTT. Translation: CASSFPGTRPGELFF.

The V and J genes are TRBV30 and TRBJ1-1, with D perhaps TRBD1 (5 bases). Germline CDR1 GTSNPN, CDR2 SVGIG (reference sequence). Trimming took 0 bases from V and 5 from J, leaving 16 bases between them. CDR3 length: 15 residues. The CDR3 protein is CAWSVRVRRGTEAFF. The CDR3, as DNA: TGTGCCTGGAGTGTACGAGTTCGAAGGGGTACTGAAGCTTTCTTT. The whole variable domain, filled in from reference TRBV30 and TRBJ1-1, reads SQTIHQWPATLVQPVGSPLSLECTVEGTSNPNLYWYRQAAGRGLQLLFYSVGIGQISSEVPQNLSASRPQDRQFILSSKKLLLSDSGFYLCAWSVRVRRGTEAFFGQGTRLTVV.

This clone was seen a single time. The rearrangement links TRBV27 to TRBJ2-7; 7 bases map to TRBD2. The length of the CDR3 is 13 residues. J was trimmed by 2 bases and V by 6 bases; bases with no gene match: 4. In germline, CDR1 is MNHEY, CDR2 SMNVEV (reference sequence). CDR3 loop: CASRESGTYEQYF. In DNA form, the CDR3 reads TGTGCCAGCAGGGAGAGCGGGACCTACGAGCAGTACTTC.

A single count supports this clone. This chain joins TRBV10-3 and TRBJ2-5, with D perhaps TRBD2 (6 bases). CDR3 length equals 13 residues. CDR1 is ENHRY and CDR2 is SYGVKD in the germline V gene. V was pared by 3 bases and J by 11 bases, with 16 bases between. CDR3 in amino acids: CAISDGRDAGQYF. For the CDR3, the DNA is TGTGCCATCAGTGACGGGCGGGACGCGGGGCAGTACTTC.

The chain recombines TRBV19 with TRBJ2-3, with 13 bases aligning to TRBD2. Germline values: CDR1 LNHDA, CDR2 SQIVND (reference sequence). The CDR3 runs to 17 residues. The junction had 7 bases not matched to a gene; V was cut back by 3 bases and J by 4 bases. CDR3 sequence: CASSISGLAGVADTQYF. The DNA for the CDR3 is TGTGCCAGTAGTATCTCAGGACTAGCGGGAGTCGCAGATACGCAGTATTTT.

This clone was seen once. The chain carries TRBV5-1 and TRBJ2-3; D ambiguous. Germline CDR1 SGHRS, CDR2 YFSETQ. The CDR3 runs 15 residues. Trimming cost V 7 bases and J 5 bases, with 20 bases left between them. CDR3 amino acids: CASSISPTAGDTQYF. The CDR3 nucleotides read TGCGCCAGCTCCATATCACCCACCGCAGGAGATACGCAGTATTTT.

There are a few counts of this clone. The chain is built from TRBV28 and TRBJ1-1; D perhaps matches TRBD1 (5 bases). Per the germline V gene, CDR1 is MDHEN and CDR2 is SYDVKM. The CDR3 covers 12 residues. V shed 10 bases and J shed 4 bases, with 13 bases lying between them. CDR3 sequence (DNA): TGTGCCACAAACCAGGGTCTCACTGAAGCTTTCTTT. It yields the protein CATNQGLTEAFF.